This is a list of T cell receptor beta chains from one sample in a study of shared clonotypes between healthy human individuals. TCRdb's copy holds only in-frame clones and misses some; the assay was immunoSEQ multiplex PCR. Here the sample spans about 1.4 million clones, roughly 96% being singletons. Material: naive CD4+ T cells sorted from blood. Receptor source: a man aged 25-45 years in good health. Both conserved end residues are part of each CDR3. The order of the fields is V gene, J gene, CDR3 protein.

>TRBV7-2|TRBJ2-1
CASRSIRSGSKPYNEQFF
>TRBV2|TRBJ2-1
CASRVSGNYNEQFF
>TRBV19|TRBJ2-3
CASSMPSGPGNTQYF
>TRBV7-2|TRBJ2-7
CASSLGWGGMAGNEQYF
>TRBV9|TRBJ2-7
CASSLTGTGDEQYF
>TRBV28|TRBJ2-7
CASSFRAGWSSYEQYF
>TRBV2|TRBJ1-1
CASSGQGSEAFF
>TRBV7-6|TRBJ2-7
CASSLGPSEGQYF
>TRBV7-2|TRBJ2-1
CASSLQGYEQFF
>TRBV28|TRBJ2-7
CASSPSGGSYEQYF
>TRBV7-9|TRBJ2-7
CASSYGPEQYF
>TRBV9|TRBJ1-5
CASSSQTGLQPQHF
>TRBV4-1|TRBJ1-5
CASSTVNQPQHF
>TRBV19|TRBJ2-3
CASSINDRGADTQYF
>TRBV9|TRBJ2-7
CASSVEAGQGFSYEQYF
>TRBV11-2|TRBJ1-1
CASSPEISGTGGRAFF
>TRBV28|TRBJ2-7
CASSEGGLYEQYF
>TRBV18|TRBJ2-6
CASSAKTGGSAGANVLTF
>TRBV11-2|TRBJ2-5
CASSPANVRGTAGTQYF
>TRBV7-9|TRBJ1-5
CASSLAMDQPQHF
>TRBV27|TRBJ2-1
CASSFVPSSYNEQFF
>TRBV5-1|TRBJ1-5
CASSPGTGVRGNQPQHF
>TRBV7-2|TRBJ2-1
CASSLGPTIYNEQFF
>TRBV29-1|TRBJ1-1
CSVGRPNTEAFF
>TRBV27|TRBJ2-1
CASSAPGSATNNEQFF
>TRBV7-8|TRBJ2-7
CASSQGTAYEQYF
>TRBV4-3|TRBJ2-7
CASSPSQPGSYEQYF
>TRBV7-6|TRBJ1-2
CASSILYKAGKIYGYTF
>TRBV4-3|TRBJ2-7
CASSQERHGNYEQYF
>TRBV18|TRBJ2-1
CASSPDSYNEQFF
>TRBV12-5|TRBJ2-2
CASGLVVAAGGTGELFF
>TRBV15|TRBJ2-4
CATSSLTGARAKNIQYF
>TRBV5-1|TRBJ2-1
CASSLGGDYNEQFF
>TRBV7-2|TRBJ2-7
CASSLGYDGYEQYF
>TRBV5-1|TRBJ1-4
CASSAQGRNEKLFF
>TRBV6-6|TRBJ2-7
CASSQIFNLDEQYF
>TRBV29-1|TRBJ2-7
CSVEVSGRSYEQYF
>TRBV7-2|TRBJ2-1
CASSLGGRKTYNEQFF
>TRBV5-1|TRBJ1-4
CASSADGHATNEKLFF
>TRBV7-9|TRBJ1-3
CASSLAWSNTIYF